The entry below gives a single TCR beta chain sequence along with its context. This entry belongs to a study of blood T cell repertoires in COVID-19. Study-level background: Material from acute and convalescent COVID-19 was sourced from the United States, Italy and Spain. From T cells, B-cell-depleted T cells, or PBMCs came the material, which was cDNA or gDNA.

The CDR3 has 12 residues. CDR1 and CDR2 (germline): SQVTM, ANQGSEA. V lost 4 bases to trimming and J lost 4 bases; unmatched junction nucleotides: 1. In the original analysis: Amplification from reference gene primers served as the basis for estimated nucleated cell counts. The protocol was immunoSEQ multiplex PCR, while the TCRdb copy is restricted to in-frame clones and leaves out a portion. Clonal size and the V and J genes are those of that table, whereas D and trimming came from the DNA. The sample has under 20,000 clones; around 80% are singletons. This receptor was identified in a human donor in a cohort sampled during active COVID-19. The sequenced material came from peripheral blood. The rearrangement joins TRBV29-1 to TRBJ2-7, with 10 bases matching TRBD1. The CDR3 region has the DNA TGCAGCGTTGGGGACAGGGGATACGAGCAGTACTTC. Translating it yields CSVGDRGYEQYF.